This entry is about one TCR beta chain. Its antigen is unknown. Per-base quality was not reported, and no clone a single base away is much larger than it. The library was built by means of the immunoSEQ multiplex PCR assay. The source is immuneACCESS, and TCRdb retained only in-frame sequences with V and J called. Part of the clones is not carried over; for the studies checked, unresolved V genes explain less than half of this, and the remainder is unexplained. Across this sample there are roughly 15,000 clones, with roughly 80% seen only once. The ten biggest clones cover around 12% of the sample. CDR1 SGHRS and CDR2 YFSETQ were looked up in the germline V gene. Trimmed from V: 4 bases; trimmed from J: 0 bases; junction bases lacking a gene match: 6. The CDR3 numbers 15 residues from cysteine through phenylalanine. The kept DNA is CDR3 alone, 45 bases in frame from the first base. The data stem from a study of technical replicates of blood from a handful of donors (TCRdb year 2017).

This receptor was obtained from a human donor in good health. The sample consisted of PBMCs. This receptor chain uses TRBV5-1 and TRBJ2-7; TRBD1 agrees with 8 junctional bases. The CDR3 sequence is CASSTGGQNSYEQYF. The DNA sequence is as follows: TGCGCCAGCAGCACAGGGGGACAGAACTCCTACGAGCAGTACTTC.